These T cell receptor beta chains were read from a single sample in a study of blood T cell repertoires in COVID-19. Here immunoSEQ multiplex PCR was the method, and the copy in TCRdb shows in-frame clones only, minus some. The table records about 140,000 clones, about 85% of them present only once. Sequenced: peripheral blood. These receptors originate from a human donor with acute or convalescent COVID-19. The donor label of this sample is uncertain. Each CDR3 is given with its conserved first and last residue.

cdr3_aa j_call v_call
CASSPPVGGGETQYF TRBJ2-5 TRBV18
CASRESQGLSFLDEKLFF TRBJ1-4 TRBV6-1
CASLRTGNNQPQHF TRBJ1-5 TRBV28
CASSLAGTGDIFTDTQYF TRBJ2-3 TRBV7-6
CAITRTGSYNEQFF TRBJ2-1 TRBV10-3
CASSLSYYNSPLHF TRBJ1-6 TRBV27
CASSLGRDYYGYTF TRBJ1-2 TRBV5-6
CASSGGALGTDTQYF TRBJ2-3 TRBV19
CASSINSWSDGYTF TRBJ1-2 TRBV19
CASSFTGVYGYTF TRBJ1-2 TRBV7-2
CASKASGSYEQYF TRBJ2-7 TRBV3-1/TRBV3-2
CASGQGAWGYTF TRBJ1-2 TRBV19
CASSRDFLTEAFF TRBJ1-1 TRBV6-2/TRBV6-3
CASSPLRGIQYF TRBJ2-4 TRBV28
CASSPGGSNQPQHF TRBJ1-5 TRBV18
CASRAGLAEETQYF TRBJ2-5 TRBV2
CRGEDTEAFF TRBJ1-1 TRBV20-1
CASSLQGNKGQPQHF TRBJ1-5 TRBV5-8
CASSLRDRVRYNTGELFF TRBJ2-2 TRBV7-9
CASSYSSTSVYGYTF TRBJ1-2 TRBV7-2
CASSNGQENYGYTF TRBJ1-2 TRBV21-1
CASSPGTGDNSPLHF TRBJ1-6 TRBV9